One sample yielded the 14 T cell receptor beta chains listed below, sequenced in a study of patients and donors after allogeneic stem cell transplantation. MiXCR was run by TCRdb on the RT-PCR reads, yielding one entry per CDR3 protein. The sample carries tens of thousands of distinct CDR3 sequences, more than 25% recorded once. What was sequenced was blood, either unsorted or a sorted T cell fraction (not recorded which). Receptors originate from a human donor who was either an allogeneic HSCT recipient or a stem cell or donor lymphocyte infusion donor (not recorded which). It is not recorded whose cells these are; they may come from a transplant donor.

This clonotype has a count of ten or more. This chain connects TRBV12-3 or TRBV12-4 to TRBJ1-2; D gene ambiguous. The CDR3 totals 16 residues. Trimming removed 2 bases from V and 0 bases from J, with 13 bases in between. The chain's CDR3 is CASSLSGPPTNYGYTF. The CDR3 nucleotides read TGTGCCAGCAGTTTAAGTGGTCCTCCAACTAACTATGGCTACACCTTC.

This clonotype was counted only a few times. This chain uses TRBV27 with TRBJ1-5, with D tentatively TRBD1 (5 bases). The CDR3 loop spans 14 amino acids. Trimming took off 2 bases at V and 4 bases at J, with 9 bases between the two ends. CDR1 is MNHEY and CDR2 is SMNVEV in the germline V gene (reference sequence). The CDR3 region is CASSLPGFNQPQHF. The CDR3 bases are TGTGCCAGCAGTTTACCAGGGTTTAATCAGCCCCAGCATTTT.

The V and J genes are TRBV7-2 and TRBJ2-2, with D tentatively TRBD1 (5 bases). The germline V and J ends were trimmed by 0 bases and 3 bases, with 8 bases remaining between them. Looked up from germline, CDR1 is SGHTA and CDR2 is FQGNSA. The CDR3 loop spans 15 amino acids. The CDR3 DNA reads as TGTGCCAGCAGCTTAGCGGGGCTATACACCGGGGAGCTGTTTTTT. It specifies CASSLAGLYTGELFF.

This rearrangement joins TRBV7-2 to TRBJ1-6, with D maybe TRBD1 (5 bases). The germline V gene has CDR1 SGHTA and CDR2 FQGNSA. The CDR3 covers 12 residues. Trimming took off 4 bases at V and 7 bases at J, with 5 bases between the two ends. CDR3 in amino acids: CASSYRNSPLHF. CDR3 DNA sequence: TGTGCCAGCAGCTACAGGAATTCACCCCTCCACTTT.

The chain joins TRBV5-4 to TRBJ2-5, with D uncertain. Germline-derived CDR1 and CDR2 are SGHNT and YYREEE (reference sequence). The ends were cut back, 1 base at V and 5 bases at J, with 12 bases in the middle. This CDR3 has 14 residues. In DNA, the CDR3 is TGTGCCAGCAGCTTGCTTGGCCCCAGGGAGACCCAGTACTTC. This gives the protein CASSLLGPRETQYF.

This clonotype was recorded a few times. This chain connects TRBV6-5 to TRBJ2-6; TRBD2 matches at 7 bases. This CDR3 has 16 residues. The V gene's germline CDR1 is MNHEY and CDR2 SVGAGI. V gave up 2 bases and J gave up 0 bases; unmatched junction bases: 1. The CDR3 DNA sequence: TGTGCCAGCAGTTACCGGGGGGTCTCTGGGGCCAACGTCCTGACTTTC. Translated: CASSYRGVSGANVLTF.

In this sample, this clonotype turned up a few times. V is TRBV20-1 and J is TRBJ1-1, with unresolved D. The germline V and J ends were trimmed by 3 bases and 4 bases, with 12 bases remaining between them. Germline assignment: CDR1 DFQATT and CDR2 SNEGSKA (reference sequence). This CDR3 is built from 13 residues. The CDR3 DNA reads TGCAGTGCTAGCCTCGGTGGAGTCACTGAAGCTTTCTTT. Its protein product is CSASLGGVTEAFF.

This chain uses TRBV7-9 with TRBJ2-2; no definite D call. This CDR3 is built from 10 residues. V lost 4 bases to trimming and J lost 8 bases, with 2 bases between them. Germline values: CDR1 SEHNR, CDR2 FQNEAQ (reference sequence). CDR3 loop: CASSSGELFF. CDR3 DNA sequence: TGTGCCAGCAGCTCTGGGGAGCTGTTTTTT.

V and J are TRBV5-1 and TRBJ2-1, with D perhaps assigned TRBD1 or TRBD2 (5 bases each). Germline-derived CDR1 and CDR2 are SGHRS and YFSETQ. V lost 3 bases and J lost 10, with 23 bases in between. The CDR3 loop spans 16 amino acids. This chain's CDR3 is CASSSKRDPPPLEQFF. CDR3 sequence (DNA): TGCGCCAGCAGCTCCAAGAGGGACCCTCCTCCGTTAGAGCAGTTCTTC.

This chain joins TRBV29-1 and TRBJ1-1; D remains ambiguous. Germline-derived CDR1 and CDR2 are SQVTM and ANQGSEA. The ends were cut back, 4 bases at V and 4 bases at J, with 13 bases in the middle. This CDR3 has 13 amino acids. CDR3 sequence (DNA): TGCAGCGTTGGAGGTCCGGGAGGCACTGAAGCTTTCTTT. Residues: CSVGGPGGTEAFF.

This clonotype has a single count. The gene calls are TRBV7-9 and TRBJ2-1, with D perhaps TRBD2 (6 bases). V lost 3 bases, J lost 6 bases, and 9 bases lay in between. Germline loops: CDR1 SEHNR, CDR2 FQNEAQ (reference sequence). The CDR3 sequence is 13 residues long. CDR3 coding DNA: TGTGCCAGCAGCTTCGGGGGAGGCAATGAGCAGTTCTTC. Encoded protein: CASSFGGGNEQFF. Full variable domain (missing parts from reference TRBV7-9 and TRBJ2-1): DTGVSQNPRHKITKRGQNVTFRCDPISEHNRLYWYRQTLGQGPEFLTYFQNEAQLEKSRLLSDRFSAERPKGSFSTLEIQRTEQGDSAMYLCASSFGGGNEQFFGPGTRLTVL.

The V and J genes are TRBV3-1 and TRBJ1-1; D gene uncertain. Germline lookup yields CDR1 LGHDT and CDR2 YNNKEL (reference sequence). Trimming removed 1 base from V and 1 base from J, with 7 bases in between. This CDR3 is 14 amino acids long. Here the CDR3 reads CASSQAFRNTEAFF. The CDR3 coding sequence is TGTGCCAGCAGCCAAGCATTTAGGAACACTGAAGCTTTCTTT.

The V and J genes are TRBV21-1 and TRBJ2-7; the tabulated D call, TRBD1, remains unverified against the DNA. TRBV21-1 is a documented pseudogene. The CDR3 runs to 15 residues. The CDR3 here is CAIPRRVRNSYEQYF. For the CDR3, the DNA is TGTGCCATACCCCGCAGGGTGCGAAACTCCTACGAGCAGTACTTC.

J is TRBJ1-1 and V is TRBV11-3; 7 nucleotides line up with TRBD1. The trim removed 1 base at V and 1 base at J, leaving 3 bases unmatched. The CDR3 has 15 amino acids. From germline, CDR1 is SGHNT and CDR2 YENEEA. CDR3: CASSLVQGGNTEAFF. In nucleotides, the CDR3 is TGTGCCAGCAGCTTAGTTCAGGGGGGGAACACTGAAGCTTTCTTT. Based on the CDR3 plus reference TRBV11-3 and TRBJ1-1, the full variable domain is EAGVVQSPRYKIIEKKQPVAFWCNPISGHNTLYWYLQNLGQGPELLIRYENEEAVDDSQLPKDRFSAERLKGVDSTLKIQPAELGDSAVYLCASSLVQGGNTEAFFGQGTRLTVV.